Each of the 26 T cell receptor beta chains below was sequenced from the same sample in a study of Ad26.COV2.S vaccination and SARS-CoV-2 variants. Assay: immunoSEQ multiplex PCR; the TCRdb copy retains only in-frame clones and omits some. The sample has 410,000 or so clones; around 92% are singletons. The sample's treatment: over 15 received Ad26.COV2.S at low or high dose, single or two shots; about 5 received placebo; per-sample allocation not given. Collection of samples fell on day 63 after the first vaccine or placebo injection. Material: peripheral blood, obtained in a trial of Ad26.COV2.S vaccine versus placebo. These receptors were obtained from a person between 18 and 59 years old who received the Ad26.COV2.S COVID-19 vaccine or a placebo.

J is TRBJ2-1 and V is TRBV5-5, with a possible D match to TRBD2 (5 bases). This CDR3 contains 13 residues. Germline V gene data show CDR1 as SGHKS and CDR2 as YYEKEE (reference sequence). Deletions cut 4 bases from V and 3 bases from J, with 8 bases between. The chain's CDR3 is CASSPTSYNEQFF. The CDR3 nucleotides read TGTGCCAGCAGCCCAACTAGCTACAATGAGCAGTTCTTC.

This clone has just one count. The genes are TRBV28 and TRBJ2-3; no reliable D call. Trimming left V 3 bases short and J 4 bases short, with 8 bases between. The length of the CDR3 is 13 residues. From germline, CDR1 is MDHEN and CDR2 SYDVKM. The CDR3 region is CASSLVVPDTQYF. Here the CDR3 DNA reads TGTGCCAGCAGTTTGGTAGTACCAGATACGCAGTATTTT.

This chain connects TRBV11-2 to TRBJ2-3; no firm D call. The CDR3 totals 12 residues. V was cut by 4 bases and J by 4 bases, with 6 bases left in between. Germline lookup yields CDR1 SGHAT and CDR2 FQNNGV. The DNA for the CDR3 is TGTGCCAGCAGCTGGGCCCCAGATACGCAGTATTTT. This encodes CASSWAPDTQYF. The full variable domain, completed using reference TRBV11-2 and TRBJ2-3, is EAGVAQSPRYKIIEKRQSVAFWCNPISGHATLYWYQQILGQGPKLLIQFQNNGVVDDSQLPKDRFSAERLKGVDSTLKIQPAKLEDSAVYLCASSWAPDTQYFGPGTRLTVL.

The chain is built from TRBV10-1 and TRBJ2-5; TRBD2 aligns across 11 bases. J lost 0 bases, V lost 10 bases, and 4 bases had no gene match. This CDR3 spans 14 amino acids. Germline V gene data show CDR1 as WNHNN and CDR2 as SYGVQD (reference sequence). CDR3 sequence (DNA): TGCGCCAACACGACTAGCGGGGACCAAGAGACCCAGTACTTC. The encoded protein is CANTTSGDQETQYF.

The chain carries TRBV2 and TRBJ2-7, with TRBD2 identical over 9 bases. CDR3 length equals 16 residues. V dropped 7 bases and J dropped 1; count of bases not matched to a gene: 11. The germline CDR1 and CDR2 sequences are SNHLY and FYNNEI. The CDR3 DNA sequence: TGTGCCAGCACCGAAGTGCTAGCGGGGTCTTCCTACGAGCAGTACTTC. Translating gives CASTEVLAGSSYEQYF.

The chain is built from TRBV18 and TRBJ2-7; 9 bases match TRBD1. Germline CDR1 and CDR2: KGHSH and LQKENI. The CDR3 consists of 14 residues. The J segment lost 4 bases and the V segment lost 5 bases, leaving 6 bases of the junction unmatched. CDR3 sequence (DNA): TGTGCCAGCTCAAGTCGACAGGGGGTTTACGAGCAGTACTTC. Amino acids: CASSSRQGVYEQYF. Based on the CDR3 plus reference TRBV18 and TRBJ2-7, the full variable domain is NAGVMQNPRHLVRRRGQEARLRCSPMKGHSHVYWYRQLPEEGLKFMVYLQKENIIDESGMPKERFSAEFPKEGPSILRIQQVVRGDSAAYFCASSSRQGVYEQYFGPGTRLTVT.

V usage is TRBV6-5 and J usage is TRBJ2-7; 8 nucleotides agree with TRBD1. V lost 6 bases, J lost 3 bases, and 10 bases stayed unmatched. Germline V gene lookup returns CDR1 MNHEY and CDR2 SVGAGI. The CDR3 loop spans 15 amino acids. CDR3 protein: CASSYRWGTGYEQYF. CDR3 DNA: TGTGCCAGCAGCTATAGGTGGGGGACAGGCTACGAGCAGTACTTC.

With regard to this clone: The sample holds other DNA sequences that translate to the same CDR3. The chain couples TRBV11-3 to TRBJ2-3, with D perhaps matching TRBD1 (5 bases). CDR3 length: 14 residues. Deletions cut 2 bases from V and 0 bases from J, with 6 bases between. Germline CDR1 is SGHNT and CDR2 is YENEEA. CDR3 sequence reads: CASSLRGSTDTQYF. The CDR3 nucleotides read TGTGCCAGCAGCTTAAGGGGAAGCACAGATACGCAGTATTTT.

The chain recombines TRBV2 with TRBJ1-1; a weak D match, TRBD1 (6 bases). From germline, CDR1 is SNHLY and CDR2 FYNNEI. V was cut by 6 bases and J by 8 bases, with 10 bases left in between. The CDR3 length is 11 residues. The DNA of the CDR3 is TGTGCCAGCAGCCCGGGGGCGGAAGCTTTCTTT. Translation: CASSPGAEAFF.

Written as DNA, the CDR3 is TGTGCCATCAGGGGAGTCGACTTCAGGGGTGGCTACACCTTC. Translating gives CAIRGVDFRGGYTF. V gene TRBV10-3 combines with J gene TRBJ1-2; possibly TRBD1 for D (6 bases). The CDR3 loop spans 14 amino acids. Germline CDR1 is ENHRY and CDR2 is SYGVKD. Between the trimmed V and J ends, which lost 6 bases and 7 bases, there was a span of 18 bases.

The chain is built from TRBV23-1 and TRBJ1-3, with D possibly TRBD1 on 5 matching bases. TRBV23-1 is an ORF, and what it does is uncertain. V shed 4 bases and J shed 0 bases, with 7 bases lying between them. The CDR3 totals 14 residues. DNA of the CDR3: TGCGCCAGCAGTCTCCAGGGCTCTGGAAACACCATATATTTT. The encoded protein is CASSLQGSGNTIYF.

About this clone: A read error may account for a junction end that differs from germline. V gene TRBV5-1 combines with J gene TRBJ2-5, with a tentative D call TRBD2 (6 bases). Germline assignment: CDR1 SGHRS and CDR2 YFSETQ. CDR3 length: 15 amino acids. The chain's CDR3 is CASSTTSHDQETQYF. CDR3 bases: TGCGCCAGCAGTACAACTAGCCACGACCAGGAGACCCAGTACTTC.

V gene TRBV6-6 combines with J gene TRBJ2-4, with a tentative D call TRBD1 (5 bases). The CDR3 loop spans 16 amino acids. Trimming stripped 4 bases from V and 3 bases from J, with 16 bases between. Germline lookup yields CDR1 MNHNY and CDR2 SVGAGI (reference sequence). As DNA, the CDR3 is TGTGCCAGCAGTTCTGAAGGGGTTTTGCGCAAAAACATTCAGTACTTC. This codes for CASSSEGVLRKNIQYF.

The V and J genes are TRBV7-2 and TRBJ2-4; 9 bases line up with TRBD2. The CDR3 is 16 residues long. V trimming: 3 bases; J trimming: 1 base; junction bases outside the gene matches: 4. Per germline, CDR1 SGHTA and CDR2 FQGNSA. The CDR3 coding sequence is TGTGCCAGCAGCTTGGGCGGGGGGGTTGCCAAAAACATTCAGTACTTC. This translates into CASSLGGGVAKNIQYF.

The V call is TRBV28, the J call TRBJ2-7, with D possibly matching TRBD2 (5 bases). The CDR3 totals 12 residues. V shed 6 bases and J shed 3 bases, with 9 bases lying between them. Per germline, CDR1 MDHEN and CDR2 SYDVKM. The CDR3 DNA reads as TGTGCCAGCAGCACCACTAGCTACGAGCAGTACTTC. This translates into CASSTTSYEQYF.

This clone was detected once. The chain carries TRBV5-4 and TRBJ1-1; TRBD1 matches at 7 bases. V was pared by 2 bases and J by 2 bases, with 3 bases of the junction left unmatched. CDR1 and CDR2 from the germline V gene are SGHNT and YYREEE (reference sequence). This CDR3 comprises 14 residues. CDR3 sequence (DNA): TGTGCCAGCAGCTTTAAGGGGGCTAACACTGAAGCTTTCTTT. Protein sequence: CASSFKGANTEAFF.

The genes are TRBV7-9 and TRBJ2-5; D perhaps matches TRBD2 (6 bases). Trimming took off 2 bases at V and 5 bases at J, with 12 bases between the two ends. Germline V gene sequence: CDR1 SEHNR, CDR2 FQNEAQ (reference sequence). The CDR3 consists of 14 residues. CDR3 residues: CASSLRRGSETQYF. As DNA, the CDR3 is TGTGCCAGCAGCTTAAGGAGGGGTTCGGAGACCCAGTACTTC.

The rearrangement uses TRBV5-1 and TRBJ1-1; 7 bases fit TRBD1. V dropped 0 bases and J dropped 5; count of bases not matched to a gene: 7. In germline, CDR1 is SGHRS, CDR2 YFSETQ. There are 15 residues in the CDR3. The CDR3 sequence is CASSLVDRVGTEAFF. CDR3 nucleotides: TGCGCCAGCAGCTTGGTAGACAGGGTCGGGACTGAAGCTTTCTTT.

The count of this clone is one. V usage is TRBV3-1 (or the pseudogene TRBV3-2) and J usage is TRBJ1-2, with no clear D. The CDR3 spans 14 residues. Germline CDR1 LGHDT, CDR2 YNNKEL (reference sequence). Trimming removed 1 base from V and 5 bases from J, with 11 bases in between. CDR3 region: CASSQGLRRYGYTF. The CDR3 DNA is TGTGCCAGCAGCCAAGGGCTAAGGAGGTATGGCTACACCTTC.

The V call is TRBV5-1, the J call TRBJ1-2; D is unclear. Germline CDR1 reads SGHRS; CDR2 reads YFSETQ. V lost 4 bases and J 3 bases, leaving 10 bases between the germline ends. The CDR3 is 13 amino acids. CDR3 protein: CASSVGGYYGYTF. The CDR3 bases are TGCGCCAGCAGCGTAGGTGGTTACTATGGCTACACCTTC.

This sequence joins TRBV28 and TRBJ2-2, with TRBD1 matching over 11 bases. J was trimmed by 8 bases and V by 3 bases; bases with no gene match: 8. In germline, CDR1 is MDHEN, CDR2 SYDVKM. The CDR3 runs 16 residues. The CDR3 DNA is TGTGCCAGCAGTTTTGGGGGGACAGGGGGTCGTGGGGAGCTGTTTTTT. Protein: CASSFGGTGGRGELFF. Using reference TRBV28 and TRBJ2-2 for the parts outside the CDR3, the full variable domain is DVKVTQSSRYLVKRTGEKVFLECVQDMDHENMFWYRQDPGLGLRLIYFSYDVKMKEKGDIPEGYSVSREKKERFSLILESASTNQTSMYLCASSFGGTGGRGELFFGEGSRLTVL.

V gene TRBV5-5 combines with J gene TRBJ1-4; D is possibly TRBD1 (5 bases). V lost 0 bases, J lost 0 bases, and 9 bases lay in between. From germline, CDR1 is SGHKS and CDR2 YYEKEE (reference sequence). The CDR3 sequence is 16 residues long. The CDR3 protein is CASSLGPGPTNEKLFF. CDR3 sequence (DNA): TGTGCCAGCAGCTTGGGCCCAGGGCCAACTAATGAAAAACTGTTTTTT.

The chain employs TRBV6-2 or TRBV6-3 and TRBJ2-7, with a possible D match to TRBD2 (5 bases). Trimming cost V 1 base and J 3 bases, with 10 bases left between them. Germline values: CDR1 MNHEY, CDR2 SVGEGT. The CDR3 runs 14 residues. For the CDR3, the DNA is TGTGCCAGCAGTTACTTTGGGAGAGTCTACGAGCAGTACTTC. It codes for CASSYFGRVYEQYF.

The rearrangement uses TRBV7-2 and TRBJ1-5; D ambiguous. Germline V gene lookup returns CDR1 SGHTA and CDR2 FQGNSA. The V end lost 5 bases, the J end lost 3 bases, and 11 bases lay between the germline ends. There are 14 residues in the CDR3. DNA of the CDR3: TGTGCCAGCAGCACGGGGTACCACAATCAGCCCCAGCATTTT. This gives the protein CASSTGYHNQPQHF.

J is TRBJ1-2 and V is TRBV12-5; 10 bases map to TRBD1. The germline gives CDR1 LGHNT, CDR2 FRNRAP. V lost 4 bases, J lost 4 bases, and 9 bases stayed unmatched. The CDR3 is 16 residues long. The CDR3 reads CASGSGGQGFFYGYTF. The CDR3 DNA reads TGTGCTAGTGGTTCGGGGGGACAGGGGTTCTTCTATGGCTACACCTTC.

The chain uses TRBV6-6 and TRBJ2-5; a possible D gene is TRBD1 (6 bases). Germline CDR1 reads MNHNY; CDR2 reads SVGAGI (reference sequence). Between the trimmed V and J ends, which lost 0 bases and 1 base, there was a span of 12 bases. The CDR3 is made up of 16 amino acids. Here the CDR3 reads CASSYSIARGQETQYF. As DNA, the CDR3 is TGTGCCAGCAGTTACTCGATTGCCAGGGGCCAAGAGACCCAGTACTTC.